These 27 T cell receptor beta chains share one sample of origin, sequenced in a study of cytomegalovirus exposure and HLA in healthy donors. Researchers ran the PCR with 60 Vbeta and 13 Jbeta primers. Repertoires were generated with immunoSEQ multiplex PCR, while TCRdb's copy carries only in-frame clones and drops some. The sample gives approximately 160,000 clones, around 80% of which show up once; about 0.82% is in the top ten. The specimen was PBMCs. These receptors came from a woman under 30 in good health and CMV-seronegative.

The genes are TRBV14 and TRBJ2-7; D gene uncertain. Germline CDR1 SGHDN, CDR2 FVKESK. V lost 2 bases, J lost 7 bases, and 9 bases lay in between. The CDR3 spans 12 residues. This CDR3 reads CASSQSSREQYF. CDR3 DNA: TGTGCCAGCAGCCAATCGTCGAGGGAGCAGTACTTC.

This clone was seen a handful of times. The CDR3 is CASRNTGWGTGGLRKLFF. As DNA, the CDR3 is TGTGCCAGCAGGAACACCGGGTGGGGGACAGGGGGCTTACGAAAACTGTTTTTT. The chain combines TRBV27 with TRBJ1-4; 12 bases are a match to TRBD1. Germline V gene data show CDR1 as MNHEY and CDR2 as SMNVEV (reference sequence). V was clipped by 6 bases and J by 10 bases; unmatched bases: 18. This CDR3 spans 18 amino acids.

The chain couples TRBV19 to TRBJ2-7; TRBD2 aligns across 8 bases. This CDR3 comprises 15 residues. CDR1 is LNHDA and CDR2 is SQIVND in the germline V gene (reference sequence). V shed 6 bases, J shed 0 bases, and the junction held 7 bases outside the gene matches. The CDR3 nucleotides are TGTGCCAGTAGGCCAGCGGGAGTAGGCTCCTACGAGCAGTACTTC. Translated: CASRPAGVGSYEQYF. Together with reference TRBV19 and TRBJ2-7, the CDR3 gives the full variable domain: DGGITQSPKYLFRKEGQNVTLSCEQNLNHDAMYWYRQDPGQGLRLIYYSQIVNDFQKGDIAEGYSVSREKKESFPLTVTSAQKNPTAFYLCASRPAGVGSYEQYFGPGTRLTVT.

This clone was observed a handful of times. J is TRBJ2-1 and V is TRBV5-4; D is perhaps TRBD2 (6 bases). V lost 4 bases to trimming and J lost 12 bases, with 17 bases between them. CDR1 SGHNT and CDR2 YYREEE come from the germline V gene (reference sequence). This CDR3 comprises 13 residues. CDR3 sequence: CASSGGTSKVQFF. CDR3 nucleotides: TGTGCCAGCAGCGGGGGGACTTCCAAGGTGCAGTTCTTC. Variable domain in full (rest from reference TRBV5-4 and TRBJ2-1): ETGVTQSPTHLIKTRGQQVTLRCSSQSGHNTVSWYQQALGQGPQFIFQYYREEENGRGNFPPRFSGLQFPNYSSELNVNALELDDSALYLCASSGGTSKVQFFGPGTRLTVL.

The chain carries TRBV4-2 and TRBJ2-6, with D uncertain. V lost 0 bases and J 3 bases, leaving 12 bases between the germline ends. The CDR3 consists of 17 residues. Per germline, CDR1 LGHNA and CDR2 YNFKEQ. CDR3 residues: CASSQEAVGYGANVLTF. As DNA, the CDR3 is TGTGCCAGCAGCCAAGAGGCCGTCGGGTATGGGGCCAACGTCCTGACTTTC.

This chain links TRBV4-1 with TRBJ2-3, with 8 bases aligning to TRBD2. Germline CDR1 is MGHRA and CDR2 is YSYEKL. The J segment lost 0 bases and the V segment lost 3 bases, leaving 11 bases of the junction unmatched. The CDR3 totals 18 residues. The chain's CDR3 is CASSHHVGLAPSTDTQYF. As DNA, the CDR3 is TGCGCCAGCAGCCATCACGTAGGACTAGCCCCTAGCACAGATACGCAGTATTTT.

This clone was seen more than once but under ten times. The chain recombines TRBV4-2 with TRBJ2-7; TRBD2 agrees at 14 bases. The CDR3 length is 16 residues. CDR1 and CDR2 from the germline V gene are LGHNA and YNFKEQ. J lost 5 bases, V lost 0 bases, and 3 bases had no gene match. CDR3 nucleotide sequence: TGTGCCAGCAGCCAAGAGGGACTAGCGGGAGCGGACGAGCAGTACTTC. This encodes CASSQEGLAGADEQYF.

The genes are TRBV10-1 and TRBJ2-3; D possibly corresponds to TRBD2 (5 bases). V was trimmed by 7 bases and J by 1 base, leaving 24 bases between them. The CDR3 totals 18 residues. The germline CDR1 and CDR2 sequences are WNHNN and SYGVQD (reference sequence). The CDR3: CASKIPRVFKEGTDTQYF. In DNA form, the CDR3 reads TGCGCCAGCAAGATCCCCCGGGTCTTTAAGGAGGGCACAGATACGCAGTATTTT.

This clone was picked up a small number of times. This sequence joins TRBV29-1 and TRBJ2-5; 11 bases line up with TRBD2. The germline V gene encodes CDR1 SQVTM and CDR2 ANQGSEA. With 6 bases clipped from V and 2 bases from J, the junction kept 5 bases outside the gene matches. CDR3 size: 14 residues. This chain's CDR3 is CSVGLAAAQETQYF. As DNA, the CDR3 is TGCAGCGTGGGACTAGCGGCTGCTCAAGAGACCCAGTACTTC.

CDR3 in DNA: TGTGCCAGCAGCGTAGGAACCGGGACTAGCGGGAGGCACTACGAGCAGTACTTC. The encoded protein is CASSVGTGTSGRHYEQYF. This rearrangement joins TRBV9 to TRBJ2-7; 15 bases match TRBD2. The CDR3 has 18 amino acids. Germline V gene lookup returns CDR1 SGDLS and CDR2 YYNGEE. The ends lost 0 bases at V and 3 bases at J; junction bases unmatched: 7.

The chain uses TRBV19 and TRBJ2-3, with D unresolved. The V end was cut by 3 bases, the J end by 5 bases, with 6 bases between. Germline-derived CDR1 and CDR2 are LNHDA and SQIVND (reference sequence). The CDR3 is 12 residues long. The CDR3 sequence: CASSMRRDTQYF. CDR3 sequence (DNA): TGTGCCAGTAGTATGAGGAGAGATACGCAGTATTTT.

This clone turned up a few times. The chain uses TRBV28 and TRBJ2-5; 8 bases match TRBD2. The J call may be wrong; the DNA end is better matched by TRBJ2-7. This CDR3 has 16 amino acids. From germline, CDR1 is MDHEN and CDR2 SYDVKM. DNA for the CDR3: TGTGCCAGCAGGTCCCGGACTAGCCCTATTTACTACGAGCAGTACTTC. Encoded protein: CASRSRTSPIYYEQYF.

The V gene is TRBV5-1, the J gene TRBJ2-5; tentative D call: TRBD2 (6 bases). The CDR3 covers 15 residues. Germline V gene lookup returns CDR1 SGHRS and CDR2 YFSETQ. V was trimmed by 4 bases and J by 0 bases, leaving 13 bases between them. The DNA of the CDR3 is TGCGCCAGCAGCCGGAGTGGCGGGAACCAAGAGACCCAGTACTTC. Encoded protein: CASSRSGGNQETQYF.

A single count supports this clone. V usage is TRBV19 and J usage is TRBJ2-2; 7 positions agree with TRBD1. Per germline, CDR1 LNHDA and CDR2 SQIVND (reference sequence). Germline trimming cut 2 bases from V and 2 bases from J; bases unmatched to any gene: 14. The CDR3 is 19 residues long. In DNA form, the CDR3 reads TGTGCCAGTAGTATACAGGCCTTGTTGGGGACAGCCAACACCGGGGAGCTGTTTTTT. This translates into CASSIQALLGTANTGELFF.

The DNA for the CDR3 is TGTGCCAGCACGGGGATTCTGGGCAATCAGCCCCAGCATTTT. Residues: CASTGILGNQPQHF. The chain has TRBV6-5 and TRBJ1-5; D unresolved. Germline assignment: CDR1 MNHEY and CDR2 SVGAGI. V lost 7 bases and J 2 bases, leaving 12 bases between the germline ends. This CDR3 contains 14 residues.

The V gene is TRBV7-9, the J gene TRBJ1-2; no clear D. CDR1 is SEHNR and CDR2 is FQNEAQ in the germline V gene (reference sequence). The CDR3 spans 16 residues. The V end lost 1 base, the J end lost 0 bases, and 12 bases lay between the germline ends. CDR3 DNA: TGTGCCAGCAGCTTAGGTTCGGTATTTGCTAACTATGGCTACACCTTC. This sequence encodes CASSLGSVFANYGYTF.

V gene TRBV27 combines with J gene TRBJ2-7, with a weak D call TRBD2 (6 bases). The CDR3 covers 15 residues. Germline V CDR1 and CDR2: MNHEY, SMNVEV (reference sequence). Trimming removed 6 bases from V and 0 bases from J, with 15 bases in between. The CDR3 DNA reads TGTGCCAGCAGCTCTGGGGGGAGGAGCTCCTACGAGCAGTACTTC. This codes for CASSSGGRSSYEQYF.

This chain links TRBV28 with TRBJ1-2; 10 positions agree with TRBD1. The CDR3 has 16 amino acids. V shed 4 bases and J 7 bases; nucleotides not matched to a gene: 12. The germline gives CDR1 MDHEN, CDR2 SYDVKM. CDR3 region: CASSSHRTGTGVGYTF. The DNA of the CDR3 is TGTGCCAGCAGTTCCCATCGGACCGGGACAGGGGTTGGCTACACCTTC.

This chain links TRBV2 with TRBJ1-2; no clear D gene. The length of the CDR3 is 12 residues. Trimming shortened V by 4 bases and J by 8 bases, and 11 bases separated the two germline ends. Germline lookup yields CDR1 SNHLY and CDR2 FYNNEI. The CDR3 sequence: CASSAKGRGYTF. The CDR3 DNA reads TGTGCCAGCAGTGCCAAAGGGAGAGGCTACACCTTC.

This clone was counted between two and nine times. The rearrangement joins TRBV28 to TRBJ2-6; 9 bases map to TRBD1. CDR3 size: 16 residues. Trimming cost V 6 bases and J 0 bases; bases outside gene matches: 3. Looked up from germline, CDR1 is MDHEN and CDR2 is SYDVKM. The DNA for the CDR3 is TGTGCCAGCAGGGGGACAGGGAGCTCTGGGGCCAACGTCCTGACTTTC. As protein: CASRGTGSSGANVLTF.

This chain joins TRBV5-1 and TRBJ2-3, with 8 bases that match TRBD1. The CDR3 spans 17 residues. Germline lookup yields CDR1 SGHRS and CDR2 YFSETQ. After removal of 0 bases from V and 6 bases from J, the junction contained 12 bases not matched to a gene. CDR3 in DNA: TGCGCCAGCAGCTTGGATAGGGGGACAGGTGGGCAGGATACGCAGTATTTT. This encodes CASSLDRGTGGQDTQYF.

The chain combines TRBV28 with TRBJ1-5, with D tentatively TRBD1 (5 bases). The germline gives CDR1 MDHEN, CDR2 SYDVKM. This CDR3 contains 12 residues. V was pared by 8 bases and J by 4 bases, with 9 bases between. The CDR3 nucleotides read TGTGCCAGCCGGGCAGGGAATCAGCCCCAGCATTTT. Protein: CASRAGNQPQHF. Together with reference TRBV28 and TRBJ1-5, the CDR3 gives the full variable domain: DVKVTQSSRYLVKRTGEKVFLECVQDMDHENMFWYRQDPGLGLRLIYFSYDVKMKEKGDIPEGYSVSREKKERFSLILESASTNQTSMYLCASRAGNQPQHFGDGTRLSIL.

The gene calls are TRBV4-2 and TRBJ2-7; D uncertain. Trimming left V 0 bases short and J 7 bases short, with 13 bases between. Germline V gives CDR1 LGHNA, CDR2 YNFKEQ. CDR3 size: 14 residues. The CDR3, as DNA: TGTGCCAGCAGCCAAGATGCGAGCGTGAGGGAGCAGTACTTC. Protein sequence: CASSQDASVREQYF.

This chain joins TRBV15 and TRBJ1-2, with TRBD1 matching over 7 bases. The length of the CDR3 is 14 residues. The V and J ends lost 0 bases and 10 bases, in that order; junction bases with no gene match: 8. CDR1 and CDR2 (germline): LNHNV, YYDKDF (reference sequence). As DNA, the CDR3 is TGTGCCACCAGCAGAGATAGGGGACAGAGTCCCTACACCTTC. Translated: CATSRDRGQSPYTF.

The chain couples TRBV6-1 to TRBJ1-5; D is ambiguous. V was pared by 4 bases and J by 6 bases, with 13 bases between. Germline CDR1 and CDR2: MNHNS and SASEGT. The length of the CDR3 is 14 residues. Written as DNA, the CDR3 is TGTGCCAGCAGTGTGAGGAGGGAAGGTCAGCCCCAGCATTTT. Its translation is CASSVRREGQPQHF.

The chain carries TRBV19 and TRBJ1-3; D uncertain. Germline CDR1 and CDR2: LNHDA and SQIVND (reference sequence). Between the trimmed V and J ends, which lost 6 bases and 0 bases, there was a span of 9 bases. CDR3 size: 14 residues. The CDR3 coding sequence is TGTGCCAGTAGCCTTCACGGCTCTGGAAACACCATATATTTT. It codes for CASSLHGSGNTIYF.

This rearrangement joins TRBV7-9 to TRBJ1-1; 8 nucleotides agree with TRBD1. The CDR3 is 16 residues long. The germline V gene has CDR1 SEHNR and CDR2 FQNEAQ (reference sequence). Unmatched junction bases numbered 16, after V lost 3 bases and J lost 10 bases. CDR3: CASSLGGLGTGSPAFF. In DNA, the CDR3 is TGTGCCAGCAGCTTGGGGGGGTTGGGGACAGGATCACCAGCTTTCTTT. The full variable domain, rest sourced from reference TRBV7-9 and TRBJ1-1, is DTGVSQNPRHKITKRGQNVTFRCDPISEHNRLYWYRQTLGQGPEFLTYFQNEAQLEKSRLLSDRFSAERPKGSFSTLEIQRTEQGDSAMYLCASSLGGLGTGSPAFFGQGTRLTVV.